This TCR beta chain originates from a study of cytomegalovirus exposure and HLA in healthy donors. Points from the study as a whole: Researchers reported in a later analysis that a missense DCLRE1C variant was tied to TCR beta V- and J-gene trimming.

For this clone: Its antigen is not known.

The PCR ran on 60 Vbeta and 13 Jbeta primers. Sequencing used immunoSEQ multiplex PCR; TCRdb keeps in-frame clones, though not all of them. There are around 200,000 clones in the sample; approximately 82% occur only once, and more than 8.5% lies in the top ten. The source material was PBMCs. This sequence originates from a woman aged 45-59 years in good health and CMV-seropositive.

CDR3: CASSVGVGDSYYGYTF. As DNA, the CDR3 is TGTGCCAGCAGCGTAGGAGTCGGAGACAGCTACTATGGCTACACCTTC. V is TRBV9 and J is TRBJ1-2; weak D call: TRBD1 (5 bases). The length of the CDR3 is 16 residues. Trimming took off 0 bases at V and 3 bases at J, with 15 bases between the two ends. Germline V CDR1 and CDR2: SGDLS, YYNGEE.